This TCR beta chain was identified during a study of human T cells and chemical hapten exposure. The time point was: patch test 1, 2 weeks after DPC sensitization. As for treatment: therapeutic diphenylcyclopropenone sensitization with weekly scalp DPC. Unmatched junction bases numbered 9, after V lost 6 bases and J lost 8 bases. The CDR3 consists of 14 residues. Findings of the study overall: There was alopecia in the donors, so their immune response may differ from that of healthy people. Clustering by CDR3 similarity yielded significantly more large clusters from expanded TCRs than controls.

For this clonotype: The target antigen is unknown.

Each cDNA molecule in the library carried unique molecular identifiers. Via MiXCR, TCRdb re-called the RACE reads, giving one row per CDR3 protein. The data hold 340,000 or so distinct CDR3 sequences, with roughly 6.9% observed a single time. Sequenced material: whole blood, taken in connection with sensitization to the hapten diphenylcyclopropenone (DPC). This chain links TRBV12-3 or TRBV12-4 with TRBJ1-2; 10 bases map to TRBD1. This receptor was taken from a young woman with alopecia areata. Some clones in this sample may be carry-over from other donors' samples. The CDR3 here is CASSLGQGPPGYTF. CDR3 bases: TGTGCCAGCAGCCTGGGACAGGGGCCCCCGGGCTACACCTTC.